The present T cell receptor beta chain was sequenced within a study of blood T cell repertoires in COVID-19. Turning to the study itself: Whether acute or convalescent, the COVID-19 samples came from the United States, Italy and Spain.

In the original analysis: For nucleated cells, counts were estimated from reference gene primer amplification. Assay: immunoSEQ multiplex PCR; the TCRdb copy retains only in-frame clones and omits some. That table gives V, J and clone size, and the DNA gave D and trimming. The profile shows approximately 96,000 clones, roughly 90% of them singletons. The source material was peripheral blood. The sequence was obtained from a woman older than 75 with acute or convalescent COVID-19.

The CDR3 nucleotides are TGTGCCAGCAGTGACTGGTTCGGGACTTATGGGAATGAGCAGTTCTTC. Protein sequence: CASSDWFGTYGNEQFF. This rearrangement joins TRBV2 to TRBJ2-1; a possible D gene is TRBD2 (6 bases). The germline V gene has CDR1 SNHLY and CDR2 FYNNEI. The CDR3 runs 16 residues. The V and J ends lost 3 bases and 7 bases respectively, with 19 bases between them. Full variable domain (outside the CDR3, taken from reference TRBV2 and TRBJ2-1): EPEVTQTPSHQVTQMGQEVILRCVPISNHLYFYWYRQILGQKVEFLVSFYNNEISEKSEIFDDQFSVERPDGSNFTLKIRSTKLEDSAMYFCASSDWFGTYGNEQFFGPGTRLTVL.